Each of the 6 T cell receptor beta chains below was sequenced from the same sample in a study of graft-versus-host responses after intestinal transplantation. Measured with immunoSEQ multiplex PCR; TCRdb has only the in-frame clones, and not every one. The repertoire has 20,000 to 25,000 clones, roughly 79% of them found once; the top ten carry under 4%. Intraepithelial and lamina propria lymphocytes were released after the graft tissue was processed. This specimen was ileum tissue, taken 12 days after intestinal transplant. The receptors come from a human patient who received an intestinal transplant, so some T cells may come from the graft donor.

V gene TRBV5-4 combines with J gene TRBJ2-2, with 7 bases lining up with TRBD1. V lost 0 bases and J lost 5; bases outside the gene matches: 10. The germline CDR1 and CDR2 sequences are SGHNT and YYREEE (reference sequence). The CDR3 contains 17 residues. The CDR3 DNA sequence: TGTGCCAGCAGCTTGGTTCCAGGACAGGTGGTAACCGGGGAGCTGTTTTTT. The encoded protein is CASSLVPGQVVTGELFF.

This clone has a handful of counts. The chain combines TRBV6-5 with TRBJ2-3; D is possibly TRBD2 (5 bases). The germline V gene has CDR1 MNHEY and CDR2 SVGAGI. Trimming removed 0 bases at V and 3 bases at J, with 10 bases between. The CDR3 runs to 15 residues. The CDR3 spells CASSYSTTGTDTQYF. The CDR3 DNA is TGTGCCAGCAGTTACTCGACTACGGGGACAGATACGCAGTATTTT.

The chain recombines TRBV5-6 with TRBJ1-2; D is possibly TRBD1 (5 bases). This CDR3 region has 14 residues. The V end was cut by 0 bases, the J end by 4 bases, with 10 bases between. CDR1 SGHDT and CDR2 YYEEEE come from the germline V gene. This CDR3 is CASSLVRGSYGYTF. The DNA for the CDR3 is TGTGCCAGCAGCTTGGTTAGGGGCTCCTATGGCTACACCTTC. Full variable domain (remainder filled in from reference TRBV5-6 and TRBJ1-2): DAGVTQSPTHLIKTRGQQVTLRCSPKSGHDTVSWYQQALGQGPQFIFQYYEEEERQRGNFPDRFSGHQFPNYSSELNVNALLLGDSALYLCASSLVRGSYGYTFGSGTRLTVV.

The chain is built from TRBV7-2 and TRBJ2-3; TRBD1 might be the D (5 bases). The length of the CDR3 is 14 residues. V was shortened by 1 base and J by 1 base, with 6 bases between the two germline ends. CDR1 and CDR2 (germline): SGHTA, FQGNSA. The CDR3 coding sequence is TGTGCCAGCAGCTTAGACAGGCGCACAGATACGCAGTATTTT. Amino acid sequence: CASSLDRRTDTQYF.

This clone was seen a single time. The chain recombines TRBV11-1 with TRBJ2-7; tentatively, D is TRBD2 (6 bases). The CDR3 is 16 residues long. Trimming removed 5 bases at V and 3 bases at J, with 20 bases between. Germline assignment: CDR1 SGHAT and CDR2 FQDESV (reference sequence). The CDR3 here is CASSTLRRGTSYEQYF. The CDR3 nucleotides are TGTGCCAGCAGCACACTCCGACGGGGGACGAGCTACGAGCAGTACTTC.

This chain joins TRBV7-2 and TRBJ2-7; 8 bases line up with TRBD1. CDR1 and CDR2 from the germline V gene are SGHTA and FQGNSA. The V segment lost 5 bases and the J segment 0 bases; nucleotides outside the gene matches: 6. There are 15 residues in the CDR3. The CDR3 DNA is TGTGCCAGCAGCGGACAGGGACAGGTCTCCTACGAGCAGTACTTC. This translates into CASSGQGQVSYEQYF.